This entry describes one T cell receptor (beta chain). This sample is part of a study of long-term antiretroviral therapy in people with HIV. Run at survey level, the immunoSEQ assay was version v3.0. Per sample, sequencing targeted roughly 35,000-55,000 T-cell genomes. The protocol was immunoSEQ multiplex PCR, while the TCRdb copy is restricted to in-frame clones and leaves out a portion. The table shows roughly 16,000 clones, with less than 95% occurring only once. Material: unsorted PBMCs, obtained 6 to 6.5 years after starting antiretroviral therapy. The receptor was derived from a woman between 45 and 60 years old with HIV.

This CDR3 reads CASTAGTARSEQYF. The DNA of the CDR3 is TGCGCCAGCACCGCCGGGACAGCCCGCTCCGAGCAGTACTTC. The genes are TRBV5-1 and TRBJ2-7; 7 positions match TRBD1. CDR3 length: 14 residues. CDR1 and CDR2 (germline): SGHRS, YFSETQ. V was pared by 6 bases and J by 6 bases, with 12 bases of the junction left unmatched. Drawing the rest from reference TRBV5-1 and TRBJ2-7, the complete variable domain is KAGVTQTPRYLIKTRGQQVTLSCSPISGHRSVSWYQQTPGQGLQFLFEYFSETQRNKGNFPGRFSGRQFSNSRSEMNVSTLELGDSALYLCASTAGTARSEQYFGPGTRLTVT.